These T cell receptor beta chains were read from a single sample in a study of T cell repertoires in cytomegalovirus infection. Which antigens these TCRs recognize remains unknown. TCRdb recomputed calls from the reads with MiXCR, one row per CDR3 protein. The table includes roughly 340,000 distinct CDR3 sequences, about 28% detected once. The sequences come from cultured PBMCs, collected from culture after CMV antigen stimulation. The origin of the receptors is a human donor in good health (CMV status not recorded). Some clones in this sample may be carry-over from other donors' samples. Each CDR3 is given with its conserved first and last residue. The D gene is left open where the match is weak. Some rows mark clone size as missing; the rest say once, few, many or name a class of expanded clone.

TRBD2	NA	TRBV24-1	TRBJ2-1	TGTGCCACCAGTGAGGCGGGAGTGGGGGGTAGGAATGAGCAGTTCTTC	CATSEAGVGGRNEQFF
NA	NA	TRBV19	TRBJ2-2	TGTGCCAGTAACCCGACAGGGAACACCGGGGAGCTGTTTTTT	CASNPTGNTGELFF
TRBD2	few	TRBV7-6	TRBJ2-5	TGTGCCAGCAGCTTAGAAACGGGAGGCGCGCAAGAGACCCAGTACTTC	CASSLETGGAQETQYF
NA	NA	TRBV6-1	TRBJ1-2	TGTGCCAGTAGAGGAGATGGAGGGGATAGGAACTATGGCTACACCTTC	CASRGDGGDRNYGYTF
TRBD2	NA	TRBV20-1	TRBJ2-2	TGCAGTGCTTATCGCCCGGGACTAGCGGGGCTGAAGAACACCGGGGAGCTGTTTTTT	CSAYRPGLAGLKNTGELFF
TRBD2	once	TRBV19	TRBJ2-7	TGTGCCAGTAGTCCCAGCGGGAGGTTAAACGAGCAGTACTTC	CASSPSGRLNEQYF
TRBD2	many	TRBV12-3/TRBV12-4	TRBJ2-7	TGTGCCAGCAGTCCGCGTTGGAGCGGGGACTACGAGCAGTACTTC	CASSPRWSGDYEQYF
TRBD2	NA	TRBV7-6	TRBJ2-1	TGTGCCAGCAGCCGGCCCCTAACTAGCGGGAGAAGGAATGAGCAGTTCTTC	CASSRPLTSGRRNEQFF
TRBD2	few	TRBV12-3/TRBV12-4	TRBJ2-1	TGTGCCAGCAGTCGTCGACTAGCGCCCAATGAGCAGTTCTTC	CASSRRLAPNEQFF
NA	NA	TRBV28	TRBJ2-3	TGTGCCAGCAGTTCGCTACAGGTCCCAGAGGCAGATACGCAGTATTTT	CASSSLQVPEADTQYF
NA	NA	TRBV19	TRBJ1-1	TGTGCCAGTACCCCCACAGGCGCGGCTGAAGCTTTCTTT	CASTPTGAAEAFF
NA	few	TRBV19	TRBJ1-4	TGTGCCAGTAGCCATCGGGGGGAGAATGAAAAACTGTTTTTT	CASSHRGENEKLFF
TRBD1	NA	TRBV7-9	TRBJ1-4	TGTGCCAGCAGCTTATTACAGGGGGCAGATGAAAAACTGTTTTTT	CASSLLQGADEKLFF
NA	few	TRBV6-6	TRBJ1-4	TGTGCCAGCAGTCCACAGCTCTTTAATGAAAAACTGTTTTTT	CASSPQLFNEKLFF
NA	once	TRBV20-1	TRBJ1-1	TGCAGTGCTAGTTCCAGAAGGACTGAAGCTTTCTTT	CSASSRRTEAFF
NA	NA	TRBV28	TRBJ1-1	TGTGCCAGCAGTTTCGGGGGCGGAAAGGCTCAATCAATGAACACTGAAGCTTTCTTT	CASSFGGGKAQSMNTEAFF
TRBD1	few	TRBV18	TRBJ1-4	TGTGCCAGCTCAGCGGGACAGGGGATCGAAAAACTGTTTTTT	CASSAGQGIEKLFF
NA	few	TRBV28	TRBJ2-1	TGTGCCATCCGCCTAGGGGGAACCTACAATGAGCAGTTCTTC	CAIRLGGTYNEQFF